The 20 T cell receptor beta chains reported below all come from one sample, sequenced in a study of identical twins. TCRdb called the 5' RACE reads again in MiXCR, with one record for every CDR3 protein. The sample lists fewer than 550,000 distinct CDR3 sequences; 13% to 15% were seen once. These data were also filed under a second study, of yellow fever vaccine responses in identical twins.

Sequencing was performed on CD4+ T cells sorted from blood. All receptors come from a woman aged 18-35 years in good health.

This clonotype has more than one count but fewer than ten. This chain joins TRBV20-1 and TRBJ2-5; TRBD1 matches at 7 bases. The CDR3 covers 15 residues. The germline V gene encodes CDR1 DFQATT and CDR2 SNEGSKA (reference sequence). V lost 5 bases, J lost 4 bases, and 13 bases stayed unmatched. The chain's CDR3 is CSAPQTRTGSETQYF. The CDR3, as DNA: TGCAGTGCTCCCCAGACGAGGACAGGCTCAGAGACCCAGTACTTC.

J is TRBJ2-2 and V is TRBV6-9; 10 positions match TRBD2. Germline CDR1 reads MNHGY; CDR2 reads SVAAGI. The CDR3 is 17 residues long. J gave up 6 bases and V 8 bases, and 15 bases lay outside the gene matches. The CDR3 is CASLPRSQSGGAGELFF. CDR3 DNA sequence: TGTGCCAGCCTCCCTAGATCGCAAAGCGGGGGGGCCGGGGAGCTGTTTTTT.

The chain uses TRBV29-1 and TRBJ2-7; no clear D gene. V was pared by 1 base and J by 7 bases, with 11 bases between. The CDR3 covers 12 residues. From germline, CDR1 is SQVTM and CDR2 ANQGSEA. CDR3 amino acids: CSVEGSFKEQYF. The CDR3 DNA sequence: TGCAGCGTTGAAGGGAGTTTCAAGGAGCAGTACTTC.

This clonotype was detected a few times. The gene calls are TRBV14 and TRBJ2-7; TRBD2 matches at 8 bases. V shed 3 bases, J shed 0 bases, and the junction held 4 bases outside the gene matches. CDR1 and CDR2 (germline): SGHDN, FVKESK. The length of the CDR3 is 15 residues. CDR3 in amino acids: CASSHLAGNSYEQYF. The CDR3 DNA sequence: TGTGCCAGCAGCCACCTAGCGGGTAACTCCTACGAGCAGTACTTC.

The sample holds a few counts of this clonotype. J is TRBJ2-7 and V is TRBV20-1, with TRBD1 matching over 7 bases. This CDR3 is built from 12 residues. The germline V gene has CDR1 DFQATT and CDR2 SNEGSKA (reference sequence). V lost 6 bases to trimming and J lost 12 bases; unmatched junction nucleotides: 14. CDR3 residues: CSAERGQYDLYF. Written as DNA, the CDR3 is TGCAGTGCAGAAAGGGGACAGTACGACTTGTACTTC.

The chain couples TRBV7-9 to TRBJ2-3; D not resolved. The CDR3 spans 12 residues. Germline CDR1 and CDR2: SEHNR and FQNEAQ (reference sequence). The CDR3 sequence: CVVGLLGDTQYF. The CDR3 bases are TGTGTTGTCGGTCTCCTCGGGGATACGCAGTATTTT.

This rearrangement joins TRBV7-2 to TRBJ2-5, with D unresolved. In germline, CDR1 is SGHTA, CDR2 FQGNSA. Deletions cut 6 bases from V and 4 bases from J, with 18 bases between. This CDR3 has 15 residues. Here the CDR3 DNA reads TGTGCCAGCAGGCAAAGGGCTGGGTTTGGAGAGACCCAGTACTTC. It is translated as CASRQRAGFGETQYF. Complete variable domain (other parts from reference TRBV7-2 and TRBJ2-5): GAGVSQSPSNKVTEKGKDVELRCDPISGHTALYWYRQSLGQGLEFLIYFQGNSAPDKSGLPSDRFSAERTGGSVSTLTIQRTQQEDSAVYLCASRQRAGFGETQYFGPGTRLLVL.

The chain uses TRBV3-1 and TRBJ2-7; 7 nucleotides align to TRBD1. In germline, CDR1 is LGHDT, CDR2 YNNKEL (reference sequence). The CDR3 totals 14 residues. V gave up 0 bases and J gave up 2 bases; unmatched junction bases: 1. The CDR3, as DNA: TGTGCCAGCAGCCAAGAGGGGACAGCCTACGAGCAGTACTTC. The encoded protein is CASSQEGTAYEQYF.

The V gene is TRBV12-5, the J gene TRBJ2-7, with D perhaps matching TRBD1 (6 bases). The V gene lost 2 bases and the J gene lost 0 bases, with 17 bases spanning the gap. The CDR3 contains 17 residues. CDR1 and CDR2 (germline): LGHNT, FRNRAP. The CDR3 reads CASGLLNGSGDSYEQYF. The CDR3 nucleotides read TGTGCTAGTGGTTTGCTGAACGGGTCAGGGGACTCCTACGAGCAGTACTTC.

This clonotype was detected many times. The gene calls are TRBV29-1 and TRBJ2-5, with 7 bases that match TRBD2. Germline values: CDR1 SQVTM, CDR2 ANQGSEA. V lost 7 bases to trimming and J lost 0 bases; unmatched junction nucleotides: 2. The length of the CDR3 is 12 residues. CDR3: CSGEGYQETQYF. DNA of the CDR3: TGCAGCGGGGAGGGGTACCAAGAGACCCAGTACTTC.

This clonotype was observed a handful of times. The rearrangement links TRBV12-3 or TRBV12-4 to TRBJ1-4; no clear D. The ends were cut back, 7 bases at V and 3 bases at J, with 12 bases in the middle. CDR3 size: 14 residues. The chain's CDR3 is CASTPTPSNEKLFF. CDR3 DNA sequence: TGTGCCAGCACCCCAACACCCTCTAATGAAAAACTGTTTTTT.

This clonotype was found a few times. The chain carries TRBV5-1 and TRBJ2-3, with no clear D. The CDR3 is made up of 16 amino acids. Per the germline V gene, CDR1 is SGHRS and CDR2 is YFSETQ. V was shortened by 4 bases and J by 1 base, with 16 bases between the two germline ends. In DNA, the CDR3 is TGCGCCAGCAGCCGGACCGCCCCCGAGGGCACAGATACGCAGTATTTT. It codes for CASSRTAPEGTDTQYF. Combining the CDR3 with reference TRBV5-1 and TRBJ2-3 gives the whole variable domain KAGVTQTPRYLIKTRGQQVTLSCSPISGHRSVSWYQQTPGQGLQFLFEYFSETQRNKGNFPGRFSGRQFSNSRSEMNVSTLELGDSALYLCASSRTAPEGTDTQYFGPGTRLTVL.

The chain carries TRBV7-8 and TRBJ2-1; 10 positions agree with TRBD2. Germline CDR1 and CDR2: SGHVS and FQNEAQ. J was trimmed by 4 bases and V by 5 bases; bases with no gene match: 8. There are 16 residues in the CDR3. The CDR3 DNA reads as TGTGCCAGCAGCCGACCTGAGCGGGGGGGATACAATGAGCAGTTCTTC. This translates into CASSRPERGGYNEQFF.

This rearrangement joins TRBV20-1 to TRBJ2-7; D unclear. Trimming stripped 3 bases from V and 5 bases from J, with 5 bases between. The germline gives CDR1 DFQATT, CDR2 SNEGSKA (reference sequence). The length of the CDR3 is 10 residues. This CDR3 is CSASVHEQYF. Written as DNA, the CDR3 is TGCAGTGCTAGCGTGCACGAGCAGTACTTC.

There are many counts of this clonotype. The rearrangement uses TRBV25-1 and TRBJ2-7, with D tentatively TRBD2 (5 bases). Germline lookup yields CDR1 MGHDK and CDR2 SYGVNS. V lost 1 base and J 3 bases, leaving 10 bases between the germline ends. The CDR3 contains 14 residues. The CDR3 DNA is TGTGCCAGCAGTGAATTTGGAGGCATCTACGAGCAGTACTTC. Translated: CASSEFGGIYEQYF.

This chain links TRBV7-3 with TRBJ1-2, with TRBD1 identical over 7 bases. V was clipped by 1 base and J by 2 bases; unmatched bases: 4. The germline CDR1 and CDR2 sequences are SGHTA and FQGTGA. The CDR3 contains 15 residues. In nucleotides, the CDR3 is TGTGCCAGCAGCTTAAATGGACAGGAGAACTATGGCTACACCTTC. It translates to CASSLNGQENYGYTF.

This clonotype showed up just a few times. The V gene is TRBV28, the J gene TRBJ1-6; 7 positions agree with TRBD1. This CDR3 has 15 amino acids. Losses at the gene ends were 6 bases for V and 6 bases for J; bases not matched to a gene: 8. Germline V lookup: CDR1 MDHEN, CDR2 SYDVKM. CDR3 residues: CASSQGVSVNSPLHF. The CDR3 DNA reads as TGTGCCAGCAGCCAGGGGGTCTCCGTTAATTCACCCCTCCACTTT.

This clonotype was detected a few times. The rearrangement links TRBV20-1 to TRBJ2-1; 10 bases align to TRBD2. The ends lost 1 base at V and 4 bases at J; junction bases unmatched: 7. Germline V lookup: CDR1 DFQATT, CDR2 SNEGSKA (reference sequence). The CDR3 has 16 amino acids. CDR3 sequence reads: CSARVSTSGKYNEQFF. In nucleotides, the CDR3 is TGCAGTGCTAGAGTGAGTACTAGCGGGAAATACAATGAGCAGTTCTTC.

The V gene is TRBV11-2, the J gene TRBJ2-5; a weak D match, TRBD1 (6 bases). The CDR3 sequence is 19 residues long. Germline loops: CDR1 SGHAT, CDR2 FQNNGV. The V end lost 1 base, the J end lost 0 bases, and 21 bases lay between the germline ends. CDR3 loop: CASSLGTAAGAVNQETQYF. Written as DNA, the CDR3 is TGTGCCAGCAGCTTAGGGACAGCCGCCGGGGCGGTTAACCAAGAGACCCAGTACTTC.

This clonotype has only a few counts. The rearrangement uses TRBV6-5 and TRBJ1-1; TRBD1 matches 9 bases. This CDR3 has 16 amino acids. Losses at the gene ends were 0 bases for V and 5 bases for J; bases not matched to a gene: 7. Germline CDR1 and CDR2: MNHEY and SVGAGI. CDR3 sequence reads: CASSYSIVQGATEAFF. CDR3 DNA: TGTGCCAGCAGTTACTCGATAGTACAGGGGGCTACTGAAGCTTTCTTT.